Each of the 20 T cell receptor beta chains below was sequenced from the same sample in a study of T cell repertoires in cytomegalovirus infection. No antigen has been assigned to these receptors. One entry per CDR3 protein results from TCRdb running MiXCR on the reads. Here the sample spans roughly 990,000 distinct CDR3 sequences, about 33% being singletons. The specimen was cultured CD8+ T cells from PBMCs, collected from culture after CMV antigen stimulation. The origin of the receptors is a human donor in good health (CMV status not recorded). Some clones in this sample may be carry-over from other donors' samples.

This clonotype was detected ten times or more. V usage is TRBV6-5 and J usage is TRBJ2-1, with D perhaps TRBD2 (5 bases). Trimming took 0 bases from V and 7 from J, leaving 7 bases between them. The length of the CDR3 is 13 residues. The germline V gene has CDR1 MNHEY and CDR2 SVGAGI. DNA for the CDR3: TGTGCCAGCAGTTACTCACGGGGTAATGAGCAGTTCTTC. Translated, it gives CASSYSRGNEQFF.

The chain links TRBV7-6 to TRBJ2-1, with D unresolved. The CDR3 contains 13 residues. CDR1 is SGHVS, CDR2 FNYEAQ, per germline. Trimming stripped 5 bases from V and 7 bases from J, with 12 bases between. The CDR3 bases are TGTGCCAGCAGCACCCGGCCCCGGAATGAGCAGTTCTTC. Protein: CASSTRPRNEQFF.

The chain joins TRBV6-2 or TRBV6-3 to TRBJ2-5; D is tentatively TRBD1 or TRBD2 (5 bases each). V was cut by 4 bases and J by 4 bases, with 22 bases left in between. The CDR3 totals 17 residues. Per the germline V gene, CDR1 is MNHEY and CDR2 is SVGEGT. CDR3 nucleotide sequence: TGTGCCAGCAGTTCGTTGAGGTCGGACCATGGGGGAGAGACCCAGTACTTC. This codes for CASSSLRSDHGGETQYF.

This clonotype was counted only a few times. The rearrangement links TRBV28 to TRBJ1-2; no reliable D call. The CDR3 is 16 amino acids. Germline CDR1 MDHEN, CDR2 SYDVKM. The V gene lost 6 bases and the J gene lost 9 bases, with 26 bases spanning the gap. The CDR3 reads CASSPFQSLTRWSYTF. The CDR3 DNA is TGTGCCAGCAGCCCCTTTCAGTCGCTCACCCGATGGAGCTACACCTTC.

This clonotype was recorded once. This rearrangement joins TRBV7-6 to TRBJ1-2; 8 bases match TRBD1. The CDR3 runs to 19 residues. V shed 2 bases, J shed 0 bases, and the junction held 14 bases outside the gene matches. Per germline, CDR1 SGHVS and CDR2 FNYEAQ. The CDR3 DNA reads TGTGCCAGCAGCTTAAGTCGGGACAGGAACAAATTAGCTAACTATGGCTACACCTTC. This encodes CASSLSRDRNKLANYGYTF.

CDR3 coding DNA: TGTGCCAGCAGCTCGGGACCGGGACAGCTTAACACTGAAGCTTTCTTT. Translation: CASSSGPGQLNTEAFF. The chain is built from TRBV7-3 and TRBJ1-1, with 7 positions matching TRBD1. V shed 4 bases and J 2 bases; nucleotides not matched to a gene: 10. The CDR3 runs to 16 residues. CDR1 is SGHTA and CDR2 is FQGTGA in the germline V gene.

This clonotype was counted between two and nine times. The rearrangement links TRBV6-1 to TRBJ2-3; TRBD1 might be the D (6 bases). V lost 5 bases and J lost 3, with 18 bases in between. From germline, CDR1 is MNHNS and CDR2 SASEGT. The CDR3 runs 16 residues. The CDR3 DNA reads TGTGCCAGCAGTTCCCTCCGGAACAGGGATACAGATACGCAGTATTTT. Amino acids: CASSSLRNRDTDTQYF.

In its sample, this clonotype was seen many times. The chain links TRBV4-2 to TRBJ2-1, with D perhaps assigned TRBD1 or TRBD2 (5 bases each). The germline V gene encodes CDR1 LGHNA and CDR2 YNFKEQ. CDR3 length: 15 amino acids. Deletions cut 3 bases from V and 7 bases from J, with 16 bases between. The CDR3 sequence: CASSQGTNDGNEQFF. For the CDR3, the DNA is TGTGCCAGCAGCCAGGGGACCAATGACGGAAATGAGCAGTTCTTC.

The V gene is TRBV27, the J gene TRBJ2-7, with D possibly matching TRBD1 (6 bases). Between the trimmed V and J ends, which lost 3 bases and 2 bases, there was a span of 11 bases. The CDR3 sequence is 14 residues long. Germline V gene data show CDR1 as MNHEY and CDR2 as SMNVEV (reference sequence). The CDR3 sequence is CASSFSRGPYEQYF. For the CDR3, the DNA is TGTGCCAGCAGTTTTTCCAGGGGTCCCTACGAGCAGTACTTC.

This rearrangement joins TRBV5-6 to TRBJ2-7, with D perhaps TRBD1 (6 bases). Trimming left V 0 bases short and J 5 bases short, with 12 bases between. The CDR3 sequence is 14 residues long. CDR1 and CDR2 (germline): SGHDT, YYEEEE. The CDR3 region has the DNA TGTGCCAGCAGCTTGGGGCAGGGGATCGACGAGCAGTACTTC. This translates into CASSLGQGIDEQYF.

This clonotype was seen a handful of times. This rearrangement joins TRBV5-4 to TRBJ1-2; D uncertain. From germline, CDR1 is SGHNT and CDR2 YYREEE (reference sequence). The CDR3 loop spans 11 amino acids. Trimming took 4 bases from V and 8 from J, leaving 9 bases between them. CDR3 sequence reads: CASSLGWGYTF. DNA for the CDR3: TGTGCCAGCAGCCTGGGTTGGGGCTACACCTTC. The variable domain in full, completed from reference TRBV5-4 and TRBJ1-2, reads ETGVTQSPTHLIKTRGQQVTLRCSSQSGHNTVSWYQQALGQGPQFIFQYYREEENGRGNFPPRFSGLQFPNYSSELNVNALELDDSALYLCASSLGWGYTFGSGTRLTVV.

The V call is TRBV27, the J call TRBJ2-2; TRBD1 matches 9 bases. Looked up from germline, CDR1 is MNHEY and CDR2 is SMNVEV (reference sequence). This CDR3 comprises 15 residues. V gave up 0 bases and J gave up 6 bases; unmatched junction bases: 2. The CDR3 here is CASSLSDRGAGELFF. The CDR3 bases are TGTGCCAGCAGTTTATCGGACAGGGGAGCCGGGGAGCTGTTTTTT.

Here the CDR3 reads CASSQIQGGGANVLTF. In nucleotides, the CDR3 is TGTGCCAGCAGCCAAATCCAGGGTGGTGGGGCCAACGTCCTGACTTTC. V gene TRBV4-2 combines with J gene TRBJ2-6, with D maybe TRBD1 (5 bases). CDR1 is LGHNA, CDR2 YNFKEQ, per germline. The V end lost 2 bases, the J end lost 3 bases, and 11 bases lay between the germline ends. This CDR3 is 16 amino acids long.

The chain carries TRBV4-1 and TRBJ2-7, with a weak D call TRBD1 (5 bases). Trimming removed 4 bases from V and 7 bases from J, with 14 bases in between. This CDR3 region has 13 residues. The V gene's germline CDR1 is MGHRA and CDR2 YSYEKL. The CDR3 region is CASSLWTTQEQYF. Written as DNA, the CDR3 is TGCGCCAGCAGCCTTTGGACAACCCAGGAGCAGTACTTC.

The chain is built from TRBV10-3 and TRBJ2-3; D gene unclear. The CDR3 totals 16 residues. CDR1 is ENHRY, CDR2 SYGVKD, per germline. Between the trimmed V and J ends, which lost 3 bases and 2 bases, there was a span of 15 bases. CDR3 amino acids: CAISDTVSGDTDTQYF. As DNA, the CDR3 is TGTGCCATCAGTGATACCGTTTCAGGAGACACAGATACGCAGTATTTT.

The V call is TRBV12-3 or TRBV12-4, the J call TRBJ2-7; 9 nucleotides agree with TRBD1. This CDR3 is 13 amino acids long. Trimming at V came to 4 bases and at J to 4 bases, leaving 2 bases not matched to a gene. The CDR3 DNA follows: TGTGCCAGCAGTTGGGGGACAGGGTACGAGCAGTACTTC. Translation: CASSWGTGYEQYF.

The chain combines TRBV7-9 with TRBJ1-5; D is ambiguous. The V and J ends lost 1 base and 3 bases respectively, with 10 bases between them. The CDR3 is 15 residues long. In germline, CDR1 is SEHNR, CDR2 FQNEAQ (reference sequence). The CDR3 DNA is TGTGCCAGCAGCTTAGGGACGAGGAACAATCAGCCCCAGCATTTT. Its translation is CASSLGTRNNQPQHF.

This clonotype has just a few counts. The genes are TRBV12-3 or TRBV12-4 and TRBJ2-1; TRBD2 is a possible D gene (7 bases). Trimming pared 7 bases from V and 2 bases from J, leaving 15 bases between. The CDR3 runs 15 residues. The CDR3 coding sequence is TGTGCCAGCACCCTAGGGGGGGCCCCCTACAATGAGCAGTTCTTC. Protein sequence: CASTLGGAPYNEQFF.

The chain employs TRBV12-3 or TRBV12-4 and TRBJ1-6; D perhaps matches TRBD1 (5 bases). V dropped 3 bases and J dropped 12 bases, with 9 bases sitting between them. This CDR3 region has 12 residues. The CDR3 loop reads CASSFLRGPLHF. The CDR3 coding sequence is TGTGCCAGCAGTTTTCTTAGGGGACCCCTCCACTTT.

This clonotype was detected a few times. This rearrangement joins TRBV7-3 to TRBJ2-3; maybe TRBD2 (6 bases). Trimming took 2 bases from V and 4 from J, leaving 16 bases between them. This CDR3 spans 16 amino acids. The germline gives CDR1 SGHTA, CDR2 FQGTGA. The CDR3 region is CASSLEIAANADTQYF. In nucleotides, the CDR3 is TGTGCCAGCAGCTTAGAGATAGCGGCCAACGCAGATACGCAGTATTTT.